This T cell receptor (beta chain) is drawn from a study of blood T cell repertoires in COVID-19. For the study at large: COVID-19 samples from acute and convalescent phases originated in the United States, Italy and Spain. T cells, B-cell-depleted T cells, or PBMCs provided the cDNA or gDNA that served as material.

CDR1 is MNHEY, CDR2 SVGAGI, per germline. Trimming pared 1 base from V and 1 base from J, leaving 10 bases between. This CDR3 region has 16 residues. Recruited during active infection, patients (from Seattle) were subsequently followed longitudinally. The assay was immunoSEQ multiplex PCR, and TCRdb's table has in-frame clones only and misses some. There are about 28,000 clones in the sample; 85% to 95% occur only once, and 0.8% to 0.9% lies in the top ten. The V and J genes are TRBV6-5 and TRBJ2-2, with D possibly TRBD1 on 6 matching bases. Sequenced material: peripheral blood. The TCR sequence derives from a woman between 65 and 79 years old with COVID-19, enrolled during active disease. The CDR3 DNA reads as TGTGCCAGCAGTTACTTCAGGGGAGAGAACACCGGGGAGCTGTTTTTT. Residues: CASSYFRGENTGELFF.